These T cell receptor beta chains were read from a single sample in a study of identical twins. TCRdb re-analysed the 5' RACE reads in MiXCR, keeping a single row per CDR3 protein. Of approximately 620,000 distinct CDR3 sequences in the sample, around 8.3% were seen once. The same sample was also used in a study of yellow fever vaccine responses in identical twins.

Sequenced sample: PBMCs. All receptors derive from a woman between 18 and 29 years old in good health. Each CDR3 is given with its conserved first and last residue. Fields, in order: D gene, clone size, V gene, J gene, CDR3 length, CDR3 DNA, CDR3 protein. A D gene is named only where the DNA matches it firmly. Not every row has a clone size; where given, it reads once, few, many or a size class.

TRBD1,.,TRBV20-1,TRBJ2-1,15,TGCAGTGCTAGTTGGGGACAGGGAGTCTACAATGAGCAGTTCTTC,CSASWGQGVYNEQFF
.,.,TRBV5-1,TRBJ2-3,15,TGCGCCAGCAGCTTGGGAGGTTTCCAAGCAGATACGCAGTATTTT,CASSLGGFQADTQYF
TRBD1,few,TRBV28,TRBJ2-1,16,TGTGCCAGCACGGAGAGTAGGGGACAGGTCTGGAATGAGCAGTTCTTC,CASTESRGQVWNEQFF
.,few,TRBV15,TRBJ1-1,14,TGTGCCACCAGCAGAGACATGAGGGTTACTGAAGCTTTCTTT,CATSRDMRVTEAFF
TRBD2,.,TRBV12-3/TRBV12-4,TRBJ2-5,15,TGTGCCAGCAGTTTATCCCTTAGCGGGAGCGAGACCCAGTACTTC,CASSLSLSGSETQYF
.,many,TRBV5-1,TRBJ1-1,12,TGCGCCAGCAGCTCGGGACCGAGTGAAGCTTTCTTT,CASSSGPSEAFF
TRBD1,.,TRBV15,TRBJ2-7,14,TGTGCCACCAGCAGAGCTACAGGGGAAATAGAGCAGTACTTC,CATSRATGEIEQYF
.,.,TRBV15,TRBJ2-7,15,TGTGCCACCAGCAGGGGACGGGAGCCCTTCTACGAGCAGTACTTC,CATSRGREPFYEQYF
.,.,TRBV7-2,TRBJ2-5,14,TGTGCCAGCAGCTTAAACGGGAACCAAGAGACCCAGTACTTC,CASSLNGNQETQYF
TRBD1,many,TRBV20-1,TRBJ2-7,14,TGCAGTGCTAGTCCCCGGGACAGGGTCAACGAGCAGTACTTC,CSASPRDRVNEQYF
.,.,TRBV24-1,TRBJ2-1,16,TGTGCCACCAGTGATTTTTCTAGCAGAAATTACAATGAGCAGTTCTTC,CATSDFSSRNYNEQFF
.,many,TRBV5-1,TRBJ2-5,12,TGTGCCAGCAGCTTAAACCAAGAGACCCAGTACTTC,CASSLNQETQYF
.,.,TRBV5-1,TRBJ1-2,11,TGCGCCAGCAGCCCCCCGGACGCCCGCACCTTC,CASSPPDARTF
TRBD2,.,TRBV29-1,TRBJ2-7,13,TGCAGCGTTGCAATTAGCGGGAGTTACGAGCAGTACTTC,CSVAISGSYEQYF
.,.,TRBV7-2,TRBJ2-1,14,TGTGCCAGCAGCGATACCCGCAGGGGAGCTGAGCAGTTCTTC,CASSDTRRGAEQFF
TRBD1,few,TRBV7-9,TRBJ2-5,15,TGTGCCAGCAGCTTAGCACAGGGGGCAGAAGAGACCCAGTACTTC,CASSLAQGAEETQYF
TRBD2,.,TRBV9,TRBJ2-7,15,TGTGCCAGCAGTGTTAGCGGGGGGACCTCCTACGAGCAGTACTTC,CASSVSGGTSYEQYF
.,many,TRBV7-6,TRBJ2-7,14,TGTGCCAGCAGCTGGGACATGGTTTCCTACGAGCAGTACTTC,CASSWDMVSYEQYF
.,many,TRBV20-1,TRBJ2-5,14,TGCAGTGCTAGAATCAAGACTCTAGCAGAGACCCAGTACTTC,CSARIKTLAETQYF
TRBD2,few,TRBV5-1,TRBJ2-1,15,TGCGCCAGCAGCTTGGCTAGCGGGGGGGCGTATGAGCAGTTCTTC,CASSLASGGAYEQFF
.,.,TRBV7-2,TRBJ2-2,17,TGTGCCAGCAGCTTAGGTCCCAACCGCGCGAACACCGGGGAGCTGTTTTTT,CASSLGPNRANTGELFF
.,many,TRBV6-1,TRBJ2-5,14,TGTGCCAGCAGCGTGGGGCAGGGCTGGGAGACCCAGTACTTC,CASSVGQGWETQYF
TRBD2,few,TRBV25-1,TRBJ2-3,18,TGTGCCAGCAGTGAATTAGCGAAAGGACTAGCGGGAGCGGATACGCAGTATTTT,CASSELAKGLAGADTQYF
.,few,TRBV5-5,TRBJ2-7,15,TGTGCCAGCAGCGCGACACAGGGATTAGGGTACGAGCAGTACTTC,CASSATQGLGYEQYF
TRBD2,few,TRBV5-5,TRBJ2-3,13,TGTGCCAGCAGAACCGGGACTACGGCTACGCAGTATTTT,CASRTGTTATQYF
.,few,TRBV15,TRBJ2-4,13,TGTGCCACCAGCAGAGATCGGTGGCTAATTCAGTACTTC,CATSRDRWLIQYF
.,.,TRBV28,TRBJ1-1,11,TGTGCCAGCAGTTCCCCCACTGAAGCTTTCTTT,CASSSPTEAFF
TRBD2,.,TRBV6-4,TRBJ2-3,15,TGTGCCAGCAGTGTTGGTAGCGGGGGCACAGATACGCAGTATTTT,CASSVGSGGTDTQYF
TRBD1,many,TRBV20-1,TRBJ1-2,13,TGCAGTGCTCGCGACAGGGGGAACTATGGCTACACCTTC,CSARDRGNYGYTF
.,many,TRBV7-9,TRBJ1-2,15,TGTGCCAGCAGCTTAGCCGGGGGGCAGGGTAATGGCTACACCTTC,CASSLAGGQGNGYTF
TRBD1,.,TRBV7-9,TRBJ1-2,16,TGTGCCAGCAGCGACAGGGGGATATCTCCTAACTATGGCTACACCTTC,CASSDRGISPNYGYTF